These 27 T cell receptor beta chains came from one sample sequenced in a study of T cells in Graves' hyperthyroidism and ophthalmopathy (dated by TCRdb to between 2018 and 2021). Libraries were built with multiplex PCR. Sequencing relied on an Illumina HiSeq 2000. The TCR beta CDR3 regions were amplified from RNA transcripts. The TCR CDR3 was subjected to a first round of RT-PCR using the HTBI primer set and the Qiagen OneStep RT-PCR kit. In TCRdb, the public reads were trimmed at Q25 with fastp and aligned with MiXCR, with productive beta chains retained. Each record represents a unique CDR3 protein, reported with the most common genes and DNA among its rows. The table for this sample lists some 440,000 distinct CDR3 sequences; less than 20% of them were counted only once. The ten largest clonotypes hold 14% of the sample. The specimen sequenced was blood. Every receptor here comes from a woman in her late teens or twenties with Graves' hyperthyroidism.

This clonotype has a handful of counts. The chain carries TRBV7-2 and TRBJ2-5; TRBD1 or TRBD2 may be the D gene (5 bases each). CDR1 SGHTA and CDR2 FQGNSA come from the germline V gene. With 3 bases removed from V and 13 bases from J, the gap between germline ends came to 18 bases. This CDR3 spans 13 amino acids. CDR3 region: CASSFRDGPGRYF. CDR3 bases: TGTGCCAGCAGCTTCCGGGACGGTCCTGGACGGTACTTC. The whole variable domain, filled in from reference TRBV7-2 and TRBJ2-5, reads GAGVSQSPSNKVTEKGKDVELRCDPISGHTALYWYRQSLGQGLEFLIYFQGNSAPDKSGLPSDRFSAERTGGSVSTLTIQRTQQEDSAVYLCASSFRDGPGRYFGPGTRLLVL.

This clonotype was counted at least ten times. The chain employs TRBV11-2 and TRBJ1-5; D ambiguous. The CDR3 has 13 residues. Trimming took off 1 base at V and 6 bases at J, with 7 bases between the two ends. Germline CDR1 SGHAT, CDR2 FQNNGV. CDR3 loop: CASSLGPSQPQHF. In nucleotides, the CDR3 is TGTGCCAGCAGCTTAGGGCCCTCTCAGCCCCAGCATTTT.

This clonotype was detected ten times or more. The chain uses TRBV12-3 or TRBV12-4 and TRBJ1-3, with D hard to call. Trimming pared 3 bases from V and 5 bases from J, leaving 11 bases between. The CDR3 consists of 14 residues. As DNA, the CDR3 is TGTGCCAGCAGTTTTGGAGGATACCGAAACACCATATATTTT. It yields the protein CASSFGGYRNTIYF.

In its sample, this clonotype was seen once. V is TRBV7-9 and J is TRBJ1-5; D is unclear. The CDR3 runs 13 residues. Germline CDR1 is SEHNR and CDR2 is FQNEAQ (reference sequence). The V end was cut by 11 bases, the J end by 8 bases, with 19 bases between. DNA of the CDR3: TGTGCCGGCCAGAGGTTTGGAGAAAAGCCCCAGCATTTT. It yields the protein CAGQRFGEKPQHF.

The rearrangement links TRBV29-1 to TRBJ1-6; 7 bases match TRBD1. CDR1 and CDR2 from the germline V gene are SQVTM and ANQGSEA. Germline trimming cut 8 bases from V and 0 bases from J; bases unmatched to any gene: 10. The CDR3 covers 16 residues. The CDR3 DNA reads TGCAGCTCCGGGACAGTTGGGAGCTCCTATAATTCACCCCTCCACTTT. Translating gives CSSGTVGSSYNSPLHF.

This clonotype was observed at least ten times. The gene calls are TRBV7-2 and TRBJ2-3; D may be TRBD1 (6 bases). The V gene lost 4 bases and the J gene lost 4 bases, with 12 bases spanning the gap. Germline V gene data show CDR1 as SGHTA and CDR2 as FQGNSA. The CDR3 is 14 amino acids. The CDR3 is CASSSPPGADTQYF. For the CDR3, the DNA is TGTGCCAGCAGCTCCCCACCAGGGGCAGATACGCAGTATTTT.

Of note for this clonotype: A read error may be the cause here, since a much bigger clone is one base away. The CDR3 DNA reads TGTGCCAGCAGCTCCCAGACAAGGAGGTGGAACGAGCAGTACTTC. It codes for CASSSQTRRWNEQYF. The rearrangement uses TRBV11-2 and TRBJ2-7; a weak D match, TRBD2 (5 bases). V was pared by 4 bases and J by 5 bases, with 18 bases between. Per the germline V gene, CDR1 is SGHAT and CDR2 is FQNNGV. This CDR3 is 15 amino acids long.

The V gene is TRBV9, the J gene TRBJ2-7; possibly TRBD2 for D (7 bases). Germline CDR1 reads SGDLS; CDR2 reads YYNGEE. The CDR3 loop spans 14 amino acids. Trimming cost V 0 bases and J 6 bases, with 13 bases left between them. The CDR3 reads CASSVEGGASEQYF. CDR3 coding DNA: TGTGCCAGCAGCGTAGAGGGGGGGGCTAGCGAGCAGTACTTC.

The chain carries TRBV5-1 and TRBJ2-1; D gene unclear. Trimming removed 1 base at V and 0 bases at J, with 8 bases between. The germline CDR1 and CDR2 sequences are SGHRS and YFSETQ. The CDR3 sequence is 15 residues long. For the CDR3, the DNA is TGCGCCAGCAGCTTGAACTTACCCTCCTACAATGAGCAGTTCTTC. Its translation is CASSLNLPSYNEQFF.

CDR3 sequence (DNA): TGTGCCAGCAGCGGGACAGCCTTCTCCTACGAGCAGTACTTC. Translation gives CASSGTAFSYEQYF. The chain employs TRBV7-2 and TRBJ2-7, with 7 bases that match TRBD1. The CDR3 covers 14 residues. Losses at the gene ends were 5 bases for V and 0 bases for J; bases not matched to a gene: 4. CDR1 and CDR2 (germline): SGHTA, FQGNSA.

This clonotype was seen a few times. The V call is TRBV7-9, the J call TRBJ1-2; D gene unclear. The CDR3 covers 13 residues. V shed 3 bases and J shed 2 bases, with 7 bases lying between them. In germline, CDR1 is SEHNR, CDR2 FQNEAQ (reference sequence). CDR3 residues: CASSFQQNYGYTF. The DNA of the CDR3 is TGTGCCAGCAGCTTCCAGCAGAACTATGGCTACACCTTC.

J is TRBJ1-1 and V is TRBV27; D uncertain. Germline CDR1 reads MNHEY; CDR2 reads SMNVEV (reference sequence). Trimming took 8 bases from V and 1 from J, leaving 11 bases between them. CDR3 length equals 13 residues. CDR3 coding DNA: TGTGCCAGCTGGGTAGCGGGGAACACTGAAGCTTTCTTT. Its protein product is CASWVAGNTEAFF.

The gene calls are TRBV19 and TRBJ1-2, with D hard to call. Trimming pared 4 bases from V and 8 bases from J, leaving 14 bases between. This CDR3 is built from 13 residues. Germline CDR1 and CDR2: LNHDA and SQIVND (reference sequence). Written as DNA, the CDR3 is TGTGCCAGTAGTAACTGGTTGTCGCGGGGCTACACCTTC. Amino acids: CASSNWLSRGYTF.

The chain combines TRBV20-1 with TRBJ2-7; possibly TRBD1 for D (5 bases). Germline CDR1 reads DFQATT; CDR2 reads SNEGSKA (reference sequence). The CDR3 runs 12 residues. V was cut by 6 bases and J by 2 bases, with 11 bases left in between. DNA of the CDR3: TGCAGTGCAGAGACAGACCCCTACGAGCAGTACTTC. Amino acid sequence: CSAETDPYEQYF.

In the case of this clonotype: This may arise from a read error, as a much more abundant clone is one base away. A read error is likely, as this CDR3 ends without the conserved phenylalanine or tryptophan. The V and J genes are TRBV12-3 or TRBV12-4 and TRBJ2-3, with D perhaps matching TRBD1 or TRBD2 (5 bases each). V lost 5 bases, J lost 1 base, and 7 bases lay in between. The CDR3 contains 13 residues. The CDR3 spells CASSRDGTDTQYL. CDR3 coding DNA: TGTGCCAGCAGTAGGGACGGCACAGATACGCAGTATCTT.

V and J are TRBV19 and TRBJ2-2, with 13 bases aligning to TRBD2. Germline CDR1 LNHDA, CDR2 SQIVND (reference sequence). The trim removed 6 bases at V and 7 bases at J, leaving 5 bases unmatched. This CDR3 spans 15 amino acids. CDR3 loop: CASRLGTSGVGELFF. The CDR3 nucleotides are TGTGCCAGTAGGCTTGGGACTAGCGGGGTCGGGGAGCTGTTTTTT. Filled out from reference TRBV19 and TRBJ2-2, the complete variable domain reads DGGITQSPKYLFRKEGQNVTLSCEQNLNHDAMYWYRQDPGQGLRLIYYSQIVNDFQKGDIAEGYSVSREKKESFPLTVTSAQKNPTAFYLCASRLGTSGVGELFFGEGSRLTVL.

This clonotype was counted only a few times. The CDR3 nucleotides read TGTGCCAGCAGTTACCGGGCGGGAGGGCCGCTCAATGAGCAGTTCTTC. Encoded protein: CASSYRAGGPLNEQFF. The chain joins TRBV6-6 to TRBJ2-1, with TRBD2 matching over 9 bases. The CDR3 covers 16 residues. Per the germline V gene, CDR1 is MNHNY and CDR2 is SVGAGI (reference sequence). Unmatched junction bases numbered 8, after V lost 2 bases and J lost 6 bases.

There are a few counts of this clonotype. The V gene is TRBV6-2 or TRBV6-3, the J gene TRBJ2-6; TRBD1 matches 8 bases. Germline lookup yields CDR1 MNHEY and CDR2 SVGEGT. V trimming: 2 bases; J trimming: 0 bases; junction bases outside the gene matches: 6. This CDR3 is built from 18 residues. CDR3 sequence: CASSYRDRKGSGANVLTF. CDR3 coding DNA: TGTGCCAGCAGTTACAGGGACAGGAAGGGCTCTGGGGCCAACGTCCTGACTTTC.

This clonotype was recorded at least ten times. V gene TRBV7-2 combines with J gene TRBJ2-7; possibly TRBD2 for D (6 bases). Trimming left V 2 bases short and J 2 bases short, with 13 bases between. From germline, CDR1 is SGHTA and CDR2 FQGNSA. The CDR3 is 15 amino acids. The CDR3 nucleotides are TGTGCCAGCAGCTTACAAGCGGGTGTCCCCTACGAGCAGTACTTC. This codes for CASSLQAGVPYEQYF.

The sample holds a few counts of this clonotype. The V gene is TRBV19, the J gene TRBJ2-1; TRBD2 matches at 16 bases. The CDR3 contains 17 residues. From germline, CDR1 is LNHDA and CDR2 SQIVND (reference sequence). Germline trimming cut 5 bases from V and 7 bases from J; bases unmatched to any gene: 8. DNA for the CDR3: TGTGCCAGTAGTGCAGAGGGACTAGCGGGAGGGTTGAATGAGCAGTTCTTC. Amino acids: CASSAEGLAGGLNEQFF.

This clonotype turned up a few times. The chain uses TRBV7-3 and TRBJ1-5, with D hard to call. V lost 6 bases to trimming and J lost 4 bases, with 10 bases between them. Germline CDR1 is SGHTA and CDR2 is FQGTGA. CDR3 length equals 13 residues. CDR3 loop: CASRRTPNQPQHF. CDR3 sequence (DNA): TGTGCCAGCAGAAGGACGCCGAATCAGCCCCAGCATTTT.

A few counts support this clonotype. The chain couples TRBV20-1 to TRBJ2-2; D may be TRBD2 (6 bases). Germline lookup yields CDR1 DFQATT and CDR2 SNEGSKA (reference sequence). Trimming cost V 4 bases and J 3 bases, with 18 bases left between them. The CDR3 runs to 16 residues. Here the CDR3 DNA reads TGCAGTGCTAAGTCGGGACTGATCGGTTACACCGGGGAGCTGTTTTTT. It specifies CSAKSGLIGYTGELFF.

This clonotype appeared many times. The chain's CDR3 is CASSLRDRAVGYTF. The CDR3 DNA reads as TGTGCCAGCAGCTTGCGGGACAGGGCAGTTGGCTACACCTTC. The chain recombines TRBV5-5 with TRBJ1-2; 9 bases are shared with TRBD1. Looked up from germline, CDR1 is SGHKS and CDR2 is YYEKEE (reference sequence). V lost 1 base, J lost 7 bases, and 5 bases stayed unmatched. The CDR3 totals 14 residues.

The V call is TRBV5-5, the J call TRBJ1-5, with 8 positions matching TRBD1. The CDR3 is 16 amino acids. Germline-derived CDR1 and CDR2 are SGHKS and YYEKEE (reference sequence). V was pared by 0 bases and J by 6 bases, with 8 bases of the junction left unmatched. The CDR3 DNA is TGTGCCAGCAGCTTGGAGGGCAGGGGGCTACGTCAGCCCCAGCATTTT. Translating it yields CASSLEGRGLRQPQHF. Using reference TRBV5-5 and TRBJ1-5 for the parts outside the CDR3, the full variable domain is DAGVTQSPTHLIKTRGQQVTLRCSPISGHKSVSWYQQVLGQGPQFIFQYYEKEERGRGNFPDRFSARQFPNYSSELNVNALLLGDSALYLCASSLEGRGLRQPQHFGDGTRLSIL.

The chain uses TRBV4-1 and TRBJ1-5; tentative D call: TRBD1 (5 bases). The V end was cut by 3 bases, the J end by 4 bases, with 13 bases between. The CDR3 runs to 15 residues. Germline assignment: CDR1 MGHRA and CDR2 YSYEKL. In DNA, the CDR3 is TGCGCCAGCAGCCAGGGACCCCTTGGAAATCAGCCCCAGCATTTT. Amino acid sequence: CASSQGPLGNQPQHF.

This clonotype was seen a handful of times. V gene TRBV5-1 combines with J gene TRBJ2-7; 7 nucleotides line up with TRBD2. This CDR3 comprises 16 residues. Trimming took 4 bases from V and 2 from J; bases not matched to a gene: 12. From germline, CDR1 is SGHRS and CDR2 YFSETQ. The CDR3 coding sequence is TGCGCCAGCAGCCCCAGAGCGGGGAGTGCCACCTACGAGCAGTACTTC. Translation gives CASSPRAGSATYEQYF.

This clonotype was recorded many times. The CDR3 DNA sequence: TGTGCCAGCAGTTCCCCTCGGGACAGCCCTTCGGGGGCGGGAGTCGATGGATGTGCGGAGACCCAGTACTTC. Its protein product is CASSSPRDSPSGAGVDGCAETQYF. The chain has TRBV12-3 or TRBV12-4 and TRBJ2-5; possibly TRBD1 or TRBD2 for D (7 bases each). The V and J ends lost 4 bases and 5 bases respectively, with 44 bases between them. This CDR3 spans 24 amino acids.